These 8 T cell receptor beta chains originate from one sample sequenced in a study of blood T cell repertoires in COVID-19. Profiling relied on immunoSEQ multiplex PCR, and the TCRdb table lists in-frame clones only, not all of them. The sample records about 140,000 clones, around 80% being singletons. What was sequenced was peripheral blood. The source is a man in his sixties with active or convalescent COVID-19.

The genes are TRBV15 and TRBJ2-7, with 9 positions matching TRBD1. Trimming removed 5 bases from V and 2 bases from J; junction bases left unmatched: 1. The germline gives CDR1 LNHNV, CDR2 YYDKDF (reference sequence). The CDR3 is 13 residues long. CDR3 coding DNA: TGTGCCACCAGCGGGGACAGGGCCTACGAGCAGTACGTC. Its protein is CATSGDRAYEQYV.

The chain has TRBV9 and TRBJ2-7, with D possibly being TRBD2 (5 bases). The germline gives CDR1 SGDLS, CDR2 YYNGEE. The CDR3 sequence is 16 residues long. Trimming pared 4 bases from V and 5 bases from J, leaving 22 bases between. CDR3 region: CASSKEPWQAVDEQYF. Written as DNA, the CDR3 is TGTGCCAGCAGCAAAGAACCGTGGCAAGCGGTAGACGAGCAGTACTTC. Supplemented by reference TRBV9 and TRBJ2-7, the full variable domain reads DSGVTQTPKHLITATGQRVTLRCSPRSGDLSVYWYQQSLDQGLQFLIQYYNGEERAKGNILERFSAQQFPDLHSELNLSSLELGDSALYFCASSKEPWQAVDEQYFGPGTRLTVT.

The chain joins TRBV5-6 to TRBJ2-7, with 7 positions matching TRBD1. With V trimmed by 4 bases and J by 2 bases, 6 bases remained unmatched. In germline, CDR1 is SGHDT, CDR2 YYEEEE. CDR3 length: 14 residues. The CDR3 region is CASSPPGQTYEQYF. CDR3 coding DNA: TGTGCCAGCAGCCCCCCGGGACAGACCTACGAGCAGTACTTC.

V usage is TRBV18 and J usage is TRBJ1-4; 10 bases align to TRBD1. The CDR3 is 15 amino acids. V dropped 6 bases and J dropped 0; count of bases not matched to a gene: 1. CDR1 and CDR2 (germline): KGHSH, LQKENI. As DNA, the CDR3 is TGTGCCAGCTCGGACAGGGGGGCAACTAATGAAAAACTGTTTTTT. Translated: CASSDRGATNEKLFF.

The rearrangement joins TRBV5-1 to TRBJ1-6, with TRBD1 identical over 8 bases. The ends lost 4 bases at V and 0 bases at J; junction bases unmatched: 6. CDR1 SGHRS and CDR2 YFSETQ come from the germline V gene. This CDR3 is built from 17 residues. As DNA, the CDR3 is TGCGCCAGCAGCCAAAGGACAGGGAGCTCCTATAATTCACCCCTCCACTTT. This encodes CASSQRTGSSYNSPLHF.

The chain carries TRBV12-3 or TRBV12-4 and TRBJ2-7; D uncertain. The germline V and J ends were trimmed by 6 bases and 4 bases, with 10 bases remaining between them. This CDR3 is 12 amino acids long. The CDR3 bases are TGTGCCAGCAGCCCACATGAATACGAGCAGTACTTC. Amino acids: CASSPHEYEQYF.

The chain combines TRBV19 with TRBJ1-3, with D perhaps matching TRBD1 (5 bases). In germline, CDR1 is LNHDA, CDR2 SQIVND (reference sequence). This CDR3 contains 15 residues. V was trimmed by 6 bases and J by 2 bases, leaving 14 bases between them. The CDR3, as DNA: TGTGCCAGTAGCCAATCAGGGAATCCTGGAAACACCATATATTTT. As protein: CASSQSGNPGNTIYF.

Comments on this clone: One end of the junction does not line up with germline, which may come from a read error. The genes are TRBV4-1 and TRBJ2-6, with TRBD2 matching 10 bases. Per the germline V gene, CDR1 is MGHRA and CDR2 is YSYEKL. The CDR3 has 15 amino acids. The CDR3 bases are TGCCCCAGCAGCGGGGGGGAGGCCGGGGCCAACGTCCTGACTTTC. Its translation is CPSSGGEAGANVLTF.